One sample yielded the 16 T cell receptor beta chains listed below, sequenced in a study of cytomegalovirus exposure and HLA in healthy donors. The primer mix had 60 Vbeta and 13 Jbeta primers. Data came from immunoSEQ multiplex PCR; TCRdb stores just in-frame clones and leaves some out. This sample yields 95,000 to 150,000 clones, of which around three quarters are seen a single time; over 10% belongs to the top ten. Specimen: PBMCs. These receptors were obtained from a woman in her 40s in good health and CMV-seropositive.

This chain uses TRBV25-1 with TRBJ2-7; 9 nucleotides match TRBD1. The CDR3 contains 15 residues. V dropped 4 bases and J dropped 4; count of bases not matched to a gene: 8. The germline V gene has CDR1 MGHDK and CDR2 SYGVNS. DNA of the CDR3: TGTGCCAGCAGTGTACCGGGACAGGGAGAGTACGAGCAGTACTTC. Its protein is CASSVPGQGEYEQYF.

The chain combines TRBV4-1 with TRBJ2-1, with 7 positions matching TRBD2. The germline CDR1 and CDR2 sequences are MGHRA and YSYEKL. V was clipped by 0 bases and J by 4 bases; unmatched bases: 6. The CDR3 has 16 residues. DNA of the CDR3: TGCGCCAGCAGCCAAGATTTTAGCGGGCCGTACAATGAGCAGTTCTTC. It specifies CASSQDFSGPYNEQFF.

The V call is TRBV4-1, the J call TRBJ2-3; 11 nucleotides agree with TRBD2. The CDR3 is 16 amino acids. CDR1 is MGHRA, CDR2 YSYEKL, per germline. V trimming: 4 bases; J trimming: 6 bases; junction bases outside the gene matches: 9. In nucleotides, the CDR3 is TGCGCCAGCAGCCCTTACCGACTAGCGGGATCGGATACGCAGTATTTT. Encoded protein: CASSPYRLAGSDTQYF.

This clone was observed once. The chain is built from TRBV7-2 and TRBJ2-2; TRBD2 matches at 9 bases. The CDR3 has 17 residues. The germline V gene encodes CDR1 SGHTA and CDR2 FQGNSA. Trimming took 2 bases from V and 2 from J; bases not matched to a gene: 6. CDR3: CASSLPGTSRNTGELFF. In DNA, the CDR3 is TGTGCCAGCAGCTTACCCGGGACTAGCAGAAACACCGGGGAGCTGTTTTTT.

CDR3: CASSQMGAGISGGYTF. The DNA of the CDR3 is TGCGCCAGCAGCCAAATGGGGGCCGGTATATCGGGTGGCTACACCTTC. This chain uses TRBV4-1 with TRBJ1-2, with TRBD1 as a possible D gene (6 bases). V was cut by 2 bases and J by 7 bases, with 20 bases left in between. The CDR3 extends over 16 amino acids. Germline V gene lookup returns CDR1 MGHRA and CDR2 YSYEKL.

The genes are TRBV27 and TRBJ2-7; weak D call: TRBD1 (7 bases). The germline CDR1 and CDR2 sequences are MNHEY and SMNVEV (reference sequence). This CDR3 region has 14 residues. Trimming removed 2 bases at V and 2 bases at J, with 10 bases between. CDR3 in DNA: TGTGCCAGCAGTTTAACAGGGGAGGCCTACGAGCAGTACTTC. This sequence encodes CASSLTGEAYEQYF.

The chain recombines TRBV28 with TRBJ2-2; possible D gene TRBD2, 5 bases. In germline, CDR1 is MDHEN, CDR2 SYDVKM. The CDR3 sequence is 14 residues long. V was cut by 7 bases and J by 1 base, with 10 bases left in between. The CDR3 spells CASTLEGNTGELFF. The CDR3 region has the DNA TGTGCCAGCACCCTAGAGGGGAACACCGGGGAGCTGTTTTTT. The variable domain in full, with the rest retrieved from reference TRBV28 and TRBJ2-2, is DVKVTQSSRYLVKRTGEKVFLECVQDMDHENMFWYRQDPGLGLRLIYFSYDVKMKEKGDIPEGYSVSREKKERFSLILESASTNQTSMYLCASTLEGNTGELFFGEGSRLTVL.

The chain joins TRBV7-8 to TRBJ1-4, with D perhaps TRBD1 (6 bases). Germline V gene data show CDR1 as SGHVS and CDR2 as FQNEAQ. This CDR3 has 16 residues. Trimming took 1 base from V and 8 from J, leaving 17 bases between them. In DNA form, the CDR3 reads TGTGCCAGCAGCTTAGGGGGGGGGCGGGCAAAAGAAAAACTGTTTTTT. The encoded protein is CASSLGGGRAKEKLFF.

This chain uses TRBV18 with TRBJ1-1, with D tentatively TRBD1 (5 bases). Trimming left V 6 bases short and J 5 bases short, with 13 bases between. The CDR3 totals 13 residues. Germline CDR1 and CDR2: KGHSH and LQKENI. CDR3 coding DNA: TGTGCCAGCTCGCGCGAACGGGGGACTGAAGCTTTCTTT. As protein: CASSRERGTEAFF.

This clone was detected a few times. The chain recombines TRBV7-6 with TRBJ2-7; no firm D call. Trimming took off 3 bases at V and 1 base at J, with 7 bases between the two ends. The CDR3 sequence is 13 residues long. Germline CDR1 and CDR2: SGHVS and FNYEAQ. This CDR3 is CASSLEQSYEQYF. CDR3 nucleotides: TGTGCCAGCAGCTTGGAGCAATCCTACGAGCAGTACTTC. Based on the CDR3 plus reference TRBV7-6 and TRBJ2-7, the full variable domain is GAGVSQSPRYKVTKRGQDVALRCDPISGHVSLYWYRQALGQGPEFLTYFNYEAQQDKSGLPNDRFSAERPEGSISTLTIQRTEQRDSAMYRCASSLEQSYEQYFGPGTRLTVT.

This clone was detected only a few times. This chain joins TRBV6-5 and TRBJ2-5; 9 nucleotides align to TRBD2. J was trimmed by 11 bases and V by 0 bases; bases with no gene match: 7. This CDR3 is 14 amino acids long. Germline CDR1 is MNHEY and CDR2 is SVGAGI. CDR3 residues: CASSYSTSGGGQYF. As DNA, the CDR3 is TGTGCCAGCAGTTACTCGACTAGCGGCGGCGGGCAGTACTTC.

V gene TRBV2 combines with J gene TRBJ1-4; 10 bases fit TRBD1. The CDR3 length is 16 residues. After removal of 3 bases from V and 7 bases from J, the junction contained 8 bases not matched to a gene. Germline CDR1 SNHLY, CDR2 FYNNEI. In nucleotides, the CDR3 is TGTGCCAGCAGTGACAGACAGGGGGCGCTCGGTGAAAAACTGTTTTTT. It translates to CASSDRQGALGEKLFF.

The table lists this clone with a few counts. The V gene is TRBV30, the J gene TRBJ2-1; D is possibly TRBD1 (6 bases). The V gene's germline CDR1 is GTSNPN and CDR2 SVGIG (reference sequence). V was pared by 0 bases and J by 5 bases, with 17 bases between. The CDR3 contains 16 residues. The chain's CDR3 is CAWSVRGGVTNNEQFF. The CDR3 coding sequence is TGTGCCTGGAGTGTACGAGGGGGAGTTACTAACAATGAGCAGTTCTTC.

The gene calls are TRBV6-5 and TRBJ1-4, with D perhaps TRBD1 (5 bases). Trimming cost V 5 bases and J 7 bases, with 11 bases left between them. The CDR3 extends over 13 amino acids. Germline V gives CDR1 MNHEY, CDR2 SVGAGI. CDR3 sequence: CASSEPGSEKLFF. The CDR3 nucleotides are TGTGCCAGCAGTGAGCCAGGGTCTGAAAAACTGTTTTTT.

V gene TRBV9 combines with J gene TRBJ1-1, with D hard to call. This CDR3 spans 13 amino acids. Germline V gives CDR1 SGDLS, CDR2 YYNGEE. V lost 4 bases and J lost 6, with 13 bases in between. The CDR3: CASSPGLGAEAFF. CDR3 in DNA: TGTGCCAGCAGCCCAGGCCTCGGCGCTGAAGCTTTCTTT. Drawing the rest from reference TRBV9 and TRBJ1-1, the complete variable domain is DSGVTQTPKHLITATGQRVTLRCSPRSGDLSVYWYQQSLDQGLQFLIQYYNGEERAKGNILERFSAQQFPDLHSELNLSSLELGDSALYFCASSPGLGAEAFFGQGTRLTVV.

This chain connects TRBV27 to TRBJ2-7; D is possibly TRBD1 (6 bases). The germline V gene has CDR1 MNHEY and CDR2 SMNVEV (reference sequence). The CDR3 has 13 amino acids. V was pared by 9 bases and J by 5 bases, with 17 bases between. The DNA of the CDR3 is TGTGCCAGTCGCAGGGGCGGCGGCGACGAGCAGTACTTC. This encodes CASRRGGGDEQYF.